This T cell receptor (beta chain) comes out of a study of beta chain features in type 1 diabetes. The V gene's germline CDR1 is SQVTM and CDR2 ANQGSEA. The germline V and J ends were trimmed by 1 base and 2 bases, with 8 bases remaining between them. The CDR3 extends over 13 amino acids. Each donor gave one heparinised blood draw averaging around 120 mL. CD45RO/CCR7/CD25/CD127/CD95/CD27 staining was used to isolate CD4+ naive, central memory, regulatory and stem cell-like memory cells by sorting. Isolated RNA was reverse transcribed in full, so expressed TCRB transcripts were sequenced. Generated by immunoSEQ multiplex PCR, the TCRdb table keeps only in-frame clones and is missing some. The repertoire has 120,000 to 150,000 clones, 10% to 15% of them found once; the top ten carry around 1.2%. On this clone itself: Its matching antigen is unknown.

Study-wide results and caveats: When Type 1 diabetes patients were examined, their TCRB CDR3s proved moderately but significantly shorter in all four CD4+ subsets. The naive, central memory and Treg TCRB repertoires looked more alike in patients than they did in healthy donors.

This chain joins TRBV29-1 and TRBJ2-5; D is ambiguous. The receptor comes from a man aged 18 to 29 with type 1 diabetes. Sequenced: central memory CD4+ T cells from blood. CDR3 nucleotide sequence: TGCAGCGTTGAAGTAACAGCGCAAGAGACCCAGTACTTC. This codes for CSVEVTAQETQYF.